One and the same sample provided the 7 T cell receptor beta chains below, sequenced in a study of T-cell memory formation after mild COVID-19. TCRdb redid the calling of the 5' RACE reads with MiXCR, one entry per CDR3 protein. The data hold approximately 570,000 distinct CDR3 sequences, with about a sixth observed a single time. Input material: PBMCs or a T cell subset sorted from them (not recorded which). The receptors were gathered from an adult woman who had mild COVID-19 (a few samples of this study predate the infection). Cell type and time point are not known.

The J gene is TRBJ2-7, the V gene TRBV9, with no clear D. V was cut by 0 bases and J by 2 bases, with 9 bases left in between. CDR1 and CDR2 (germline): SGDLS, YYNGEE. The CDR3 loop spans 14 amino acids. The CDR3 coding sequence is TGTGCCAGCAGCGTAGGCGGCGACCCCTACGAGCAGTACTTC. Translation gives CASSVGGDPYEQYF.

This chain links TRBV29-1 with TRBJ2-7; the match to TRBD2 covers 8 bases. Germline CDR1 is SQVTM and CDR2 is ANQGSEA. V lost 7 bases and J lost 2; bases outside the gene matches: 10. CDR3 length: 14 amino acids. The CDR3 here is CSGLGREAPYEQYF. Here the CDR3 DNA reads TGCAGCGGTCTCGGGAGGGAGGCTCCCTACGAGCAGTACTTC.

This clonotype was recorded a few times. J is TRBJ2-7 and V is TRBV6-5, with TRBD2 identical over 10 bases. Germline values: CDR1 MNHEY, CDR2 SVGAGI. V dropped 10 bases and J dropped 5; count of bases not matched to a gene: 14. The CDR3 covers 15 residues. The CDR3 is CATSGGAGGTHEQYF. Here the CDR3 DNA reads TGTGCCACCAGCGGGGGGGCGGGTGGTACGCACGAGCAGTACTTC.

The table lists this clonotype with a few counts. This chain uses TRBV7-9 with TRBJ1-1; a possible D gene is TRBD1 (5 bases). The CDR3 length is 14 residues. Trimming pared 6 bases from V and 3 bases from J, leaving 14 bases between. The V gene's germline CDR1 is SEHNR and CDR2 FQNEAQ (reference sequence). The CDR3 coding sequence is TGTGCCAGCAGGTTTGGGGGTGGGTACACTGAAGCTTTCTTT. Protein sequence: CASRFGGGYTEAFF.

The V call is TRBV20-1, the J call TRBJ2-5; possibly TRBD1 or TRBD2 for D (5 bases each). CDR3 length: 14 amino acids. Looked up from germline, CDR1 is DFQATT and CDR2 is SNEGSKA (reference sequence). The germline V and J ends were trimmed by 1 base and 5 bases, with 14 bases remaining between them. CDR3 loop: CSARGRGLGETQYF. In DNA form, the CDR3 reads TGCAGTGCTAGAGGACGGGGCCTCGGGGAGACCCAGTACTTC.

The J gene is TRBJ2-2, the V gene TRBV11-2; D is undetermined. The CDR3 runs to 13 residues. V shed 5 bases and J shed 4 bases, with 8 bases lying between them. CDR1 SGHAT and CDR2 FQNNGV come from the germline V gene. This CDR3 reads CASSLAATGELFF. In DNA, the CDR3 is TGTGCCAGCAGCCTGGCGGCCACCGGGGAGCTGTTTTTT.

This chain uses TRBV29-1 with TRBJ2-3; D is perhaps TRBD2 (6 bases). Germline V gives CDR1 SQVTM, CDR2 ANQGSEA. This CDR3 comprises 13 residues. With 4 bases removed from V and 0 bases from J, the gap between germline ends came to 8 bases. The CDR3 sequence is CSVAGGSTDTQYF. In DNA form, the CDR3 reads TGCAGCGTTGCCGGGGGTAGCACAGATACGCAGTATTTT.